This entry is about one T cell receptor beta chain. This table comes from immunoSEQ multiplex PCR, and its TCRdb copy is limited to in-frame clones, with some not included. The sample contains fewer than 80,000 clones, around 92% of which appear only once. Trimming took off 1 base at V and 3 bases at J, with 15 bases between the two ends. The CDR3 contains 16 residues. CDR1 and CDR2 from the germline V gene are SEHNR and FQNEAQ (reference sequence). This specimen comes from a study of technical replicates of blood from a few donors. This clonotype was sampled from a human donor in good health. Some clones in this sample may be carry-over from other donors' samples. V and J are TRBV7-9 and TRBJ1-2, with unresolved D. The source material was PBMCs. CDR3: CASSLDVSGSDYGYTF. For the CDR3, the DNA is TGTGCCAGCAGCTTAGATGTATCGGGTTCCGACTATGGCTACACCTTC.